One T cell receptor beta chain is described in this entry. Antigen: not known. These data originate in a study of shared clonotypes between healthy human individuals. For the study at large: Each donor had three CD4 naive, three CD4 memory, two CD8 naive and one CD8 memory plate. General study results and limits: The study sampled only blood, and tissue repertoires likely differ. Since donors were few, the genetic and exposure-history diversity represented was limited.

TCRdb keeps only in-frame clones here, not all; method: immunoSEQ multiplex PCR. The table shows approximately 2,300,000 clones, with roughly 92% occurring only once. Germline-derived CDR1 and CDR2 are SGHTA and FQGNSA. V was pared by 1 base and J by 3 bases, with 16 bases between. The CDR3 has 16 amino acids. Sequenced sample: naive CD4+ T cells from PBMCs. The subset: CD45RA+ positively selected. This receptor was obtained from a young man in good health. Some clones in this sample may be carry-over from other donors' samples. This chain joins TRBV7-2 and TRBJ2-7; D call uncertain. The CDR3 protein is CASSLGSAGVYYEQYF. DNA for the CDR3: TGTGCCAGCAGCTTAGGATCGGCAGGAGTGTACTACGAGCAGTACTTC. Based on the CDR3 plus reference TRBV7-2 and TRBJ2-7, the full variable domain is GAGVSQSPSNKVTEKGKDVELRCDPISGHTALYWYRQSLGQGLEFLIYFQGNSAPDKSGLPSDRFSAERTGGSVSTLTIQRTQQEDSAVYLCASSLGSAGVYYEQYFGPGTRLTVT.